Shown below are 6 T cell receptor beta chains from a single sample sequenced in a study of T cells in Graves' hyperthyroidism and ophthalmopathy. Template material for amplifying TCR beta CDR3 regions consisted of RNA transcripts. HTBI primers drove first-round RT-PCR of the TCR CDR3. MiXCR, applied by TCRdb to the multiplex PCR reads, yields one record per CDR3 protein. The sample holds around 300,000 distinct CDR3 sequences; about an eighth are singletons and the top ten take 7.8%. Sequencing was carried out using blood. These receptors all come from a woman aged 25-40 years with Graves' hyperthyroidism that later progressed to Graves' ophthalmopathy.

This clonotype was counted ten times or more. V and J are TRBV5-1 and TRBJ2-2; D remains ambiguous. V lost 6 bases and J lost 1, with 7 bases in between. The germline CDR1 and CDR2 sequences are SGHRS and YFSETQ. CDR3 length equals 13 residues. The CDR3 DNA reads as TGCGCCAGCATGCTGGGGAACACCGGGGAGCTGTTTTTT. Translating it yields CASMLGNTGELFF.

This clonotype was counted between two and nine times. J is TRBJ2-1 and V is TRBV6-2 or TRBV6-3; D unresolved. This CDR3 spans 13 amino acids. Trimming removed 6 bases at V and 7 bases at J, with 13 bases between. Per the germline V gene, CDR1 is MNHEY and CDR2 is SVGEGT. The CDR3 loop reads CASRARSLNEQFF. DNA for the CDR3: TGTGCCAGCAGAGCAAGGAGTCTAAATGAGCAGTTCTTC.

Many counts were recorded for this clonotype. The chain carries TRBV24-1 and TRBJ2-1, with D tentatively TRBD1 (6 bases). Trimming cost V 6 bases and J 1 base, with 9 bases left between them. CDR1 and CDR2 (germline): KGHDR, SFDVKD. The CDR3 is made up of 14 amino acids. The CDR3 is CATSNTGSYNEQFF. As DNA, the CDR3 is TGTGCCACCAGTAATACAGGGTCCTACAATGAGCAGTTCTTC.

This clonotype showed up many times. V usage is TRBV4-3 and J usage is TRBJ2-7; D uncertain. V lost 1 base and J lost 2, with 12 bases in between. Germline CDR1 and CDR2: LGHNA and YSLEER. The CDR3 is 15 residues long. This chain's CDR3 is CASSQGVSPAYEQYF. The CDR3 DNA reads TGCGCCAGCAGCCAAGGCGTGAGCCCTGCCTACGAGCAGTACTTC.

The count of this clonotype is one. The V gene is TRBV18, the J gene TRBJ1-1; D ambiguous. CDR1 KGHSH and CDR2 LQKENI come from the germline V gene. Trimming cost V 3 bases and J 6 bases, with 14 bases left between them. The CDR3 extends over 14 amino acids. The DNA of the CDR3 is TGTGCCAGCTCACCTGGGCTTAGGGTGGCTGAAGCTTTCTTT. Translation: CASSPGLRVAEAFF.

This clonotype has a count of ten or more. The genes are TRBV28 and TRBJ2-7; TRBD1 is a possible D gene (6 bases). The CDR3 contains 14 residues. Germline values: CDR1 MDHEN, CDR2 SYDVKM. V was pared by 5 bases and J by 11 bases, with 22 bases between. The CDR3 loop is CASSTRQDTLPEYF. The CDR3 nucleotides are TGTGCCAGCAGTACCCGACAGGACACCTTACCGGAGTACTTC. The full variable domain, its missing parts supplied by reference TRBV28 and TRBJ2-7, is DVKVTQSSRYLVKRTGEKVFLECVQDMDHENMFWYRQDPGLGLRLIYFSYDVKMKEKGDIPEGYSVSREKKERFSLILESASTNQTSMYLCASSTRQDTLPEYFGPGTRLTVT.